Below are 23 T cell receptor beta chains sequenced from a single sample in a study of CD8 T cells in Susac syndrome. The RNA, about 0.45 to 1 ug, was put through reverse transcription using random hexamers. TCRdb fed the immunoSEQ multiplex PCR reads into MiXCR, producing one record per CDR3 protein. The profile shows about 71,000 distinct CDR3 sequences, 93% of them singletons. The source material was CD4+ T cells from PBMCs. These receptor sequences come from a human donor with Susac syndrome.

The chain links TRBV19 to TRBJ1-1; a weak D match, TRBD1 (6 bases). This CDR3 region has 13 residues. Trimming left V 3 bases short and J 12 bases short, with 17 bases between. Germline lookup yields CDR1 LNHDA and CDR2 SQIVND (reference sequence). The CDR3: CASSMGAGARPFF. The CDR3 nucleotides are TGTGCCAGTAGTATGGGGGCAGGGGCGAGGCCTTTCTTT. Supplemented by reference TRBV19 and TRBJ1-1, the full variable domain reads DGGITQSPKYLFRKEGQNVTLSCEQNLNHDAMYWYRQDPGQGLRLIYYSQIVNDFQKGDIAEGYSVSREKKESFPLTVTSAQKNPTAFYLCASSMGAGARPFFGQGTRLTVV.

The chain carries TRBV30 and TRBJ2-5, with 10 bases identical to TRBD2. This CDR3 spans 13 amino acids. V gave up 3 bases and J gave up 9 bases; unmatched junction bases: 7. The germline V gene encodes CDR1 GTSNPN and CDR2 SVGIG (reference sequence). The CDR3 nucleotides are TGTGCCTGGAGAACGAGCAGCGGGGGGGCCCAGTACTTC. Its translation is CAWRTSSGGAQYF.

The chain links TRBV5-4 to TRBJ2-1; the D gene could be TRBD1 or TRBD2 (6 bases each). This CDR3 region has 14 residues. V was clipped by 0 bases and J by 16 bases, with 20 bases between them. Germline CDR1 SGHNT, CDR2 YYREEE (reference sequence). The CDR3 region has the DNA TGTGCCAGCAGCTTGGAGGGGGGCAGGATCTTGGGTTTCTTC. Encoded protein: CASSLEGGRILGFF.

There are a few counts of this clonotype. This sequence joins TRBV4-2 and TRBJ1-4; D unclear. There are 13 residues in the CDR3. V lost 2 bases and J lost 3, with 4 bases in between. Per the germline V gene, CDR1 is LGHNA and CDR2 is YNFKEQ. The CDR3 nucleotides are TGTGCCAGCAGCCAACCCGCTAATGAAAAACTGTTTTTT. Its translation is CASSQPANEKLFF.

The rearrangement joins TRBV29-1 to TRBJ2-3; D is perhaps TRBD2 (6 bases). Trimming shortened V by 5 bases and J by 6 bases, and 15 bases separated the two germline ends. Germline V gene lookup returns CDR1 SQVTM and CDR2 ANQGSEA. CDR3 length: 13 residues. DNA for the CDR3: TGCAGCGTTAGCTACGGCGGGAAGGATACGCAGTATTTT. Protein: CSVSYGGKDTQYF.

This clonotype was found once. This rearrangement joins TRBV18 to TRBJ2-5; 7 bases fit TRBD1. The CDR3 has 15 amino acids. Germline values: CDR1 KGHSH, CDR2 LQKENI. V shed 2 bases and J 1 base; nucleotides not matched to a gene: 4. The CDR3 here is CASSPDRALQETQYF. The CDR3 nucleotides are TGTGCCAGCTCACCAGACAGGGCCCTCCAAGAGACCCAGTACTTC.

The rearrangement links TRBV5-1 to TRBJ2-7; 7 nucleotides align to TRBD2. Per germline, CDR1 SGHRS and CDR2 YFSETQ. The CDR3 has 15 amino acids. V lost 0 bases, J lost 6 bases, and 9 bases stayed unmatched. In DNA, the CDR3 is TGCGCCAGCAGCTTGGAAAGTCTGGGAGGGCGCGAGCAGTACTTC. Residues: CASSLESLGGREQYF.

This clonotype was counted a single time. V gene TRBV24-1 combines with J gene TRBJ2-7, with TRBD1 identical over 8 bases. The CDR3 is made up of 15 amino acids. After removal of 3 bases from V and 0 bases from J, the junction contained 3 bases not matched to a gene. Germline lookup yields CDR1 KGHDR and CDR2 SFDVKD. CDR3: CATSDPTGGSYEQYF. The DNA of the CDR3 is TGTGCCACCAGTGATCCCACAGGGGGCTCCTACGAGCAGTACTTC.

V gene TRBV3-1 combines with J gene TRBJ1-1; D gene ambiguous. The length of the CDR3 is 11 residues. Germline CDR1 reads LGHDT; CDR2 reads YNNKEL (reference sequence). The V gene lost 0 bases and the J gene lost 8 bases, with 4 bases spanning the gap. CDR3 sequence: CASSQDIEAFF. In DNA, the CDR3 is TGTGCCAGCAGCCAAGACATAGAAGCTTTCTTT.

V is TRBV30 and J is TRBJ1-2, with D perhaps matching TRBD1 (5 bases). Germline CDR1 is GTSNPN and CDR2 is SVGIG (reference sequence). The CDR3 is 13 amino acids. Trimming left V 0 bases short and J 6 bases short, with 11 bases between. The CDR3 reads CAWSVPRANGYTF. In DNA form, the CDR3 reads TGTGCCTGGAGTGTACCCAGGGCGAATGGCTACACCTTC. Full variable domain (remainder filled in from reference TRBV30 and TRBJ1-2): SQTIHQWPATLVQPVGSPLSLECTVEGTSNPNLYWYRQAAGRGLQLLFYSVGIGQISSEVPQNLSASRPQDRQFILSSKKLLLSDSGFYLCAWSVPRANGYTFGSGTRLTVV.

The chain combines TRBV30 with TRBJ1-5; TRBD1 might be the D (6 bases). The CDR3 has 15 residues. Germline V gene data show CDR1 as GTSNPN and CDR2 as SVGIG (reference sequence). The V gene lost 4 bases and the J gene lost 5 bases, with 18 bases spanning the gap. The DNA of the CDR3 is TGTGCCTGGAATGAGGGTCAGGGGCTATATCAGCCCCAGCATTTT. This translates into CAWNEGQGLYQPQHF. Full variable domain (outside the CDR3, taken from reference TRBV30 and TRBJ1-5): SQTIHQWPATLVQPVGSPLSLECTVEGTSNPNLYWYRQAAGRGLQLLFYSVGIGQISSEVPQNLSASRPQDRQFILSSKKLLLSDSGFYLCAWNEGQGLYQPQHFGDGTRLSIL.

The chain carries TRBV7-2 and TRBJ1-2, with a possible D match to TRBD1 (5 bases). V was trimmed by 1 base and J by 8 bases, leaving 14 bases between them. Germline CDR1 and CDR2: SGHTA and FQGNSA. This CDR3 spans 14 amino acids. The CDR3 DNA follows: TGTGCCAGCAGCTTAGGTTTCCGGGACCCCGGCTACACCTTC. Translating gives CASSLGFRDPGYTF.

The rearrangement links TRBV12-3 or TRBV12-4 to TRBJ2-7; no clear D. The CDR3 extends over 14 amino acids. Trimming left V 6 bases short and J 0 bases short, with 12 bases between. CDR3 loop: CASRQKSSSYEQYF. DNA of the CDR3: TGTGCCAGCAGACAGAAGTCCAGCTCCTACGAGCAGTACTTC.

V gene TRBV2 combines with J gene TRBJ2-5, with D unclear. With 2 bases removed from V and 5 bases from J, the gap between germline ends came to 9 bases. Germline V gene lookup returns CDR1 SNHLY and CDR2 FYNNEI. CDR3 size: 13 residues. The CDR3: CASSETTRETQYF. The CDR3 DNA is TGTGCCAGCAGTGAAACTACGCGGGAGACCCAGTACTTC.

This chain links TRBV28 with TRBJ1-2; possible D gene TRBD1, 6 bases. This CDR3 spans 14 amino acids. V shed 6 bases and J shed 0 bases, with 11 bases lying between them. The germline CDR1 and CDR2 sequences are MDHEN and SYDVKM. The CDR3, as DNA: TGTGCCAGCAGGGGAGGGGGAGCTAACTATGGCTACACCTTC. Protein: CASRGGGANYGYTF.

This rearrangement joins TRBV6-5 to TRBJ2-2, with no clear D. V lost 0 bases to trimming and J lost 7 bases, with 9 bases between them. CDR3 length equals 14 residues. Per germline, CDR1 MNHEY and CDR2 SVGAGI. The CDR3 nucleotides read TGTGCCAGCAGTTACTCGGCCGGGCTCGGGGAGCTGTTTTTT. It encodes CASSYSAGLGELFF.

The rearrangement links TRBV12-3 or TRBV12-4 to TRBJ2-7; D uncertain. The CDR3 consists of 12 residues. CDR3: CASRASSYEQYF. Here the CDR3 DNA reads TGTGCATCACGGGCGAGCTCCTACGAGCAGTACTTC.

V usage is TRBV30 and J usage is TRBJ1-1; D uncertain. V lost 2 bases, J lost 1 base, and 8 bases lay in between. Per germline, CDR1 GTSNPN and CDR2 SVGIG (reference sequence). The CDR3 is 13 amino acids. CDR3 residues: CAWSPQPNTEAFF. The DNA of the CDR3 is TGTGCCTGGAGTCCACAACCGAACACTGAAGCTTTCTTT.

The chain carries TRBV6-5 and TRBJ2-4; TRBD1 might be the D (8 bases). The V gene's germline CDR1 is MNHEY and CDR2 SVGAGI. The CDR3 is 14 amino acids. V lost 5 bases and J 9 bases, leaving 17 bases between the germline ends. The CDR3 protein is CASSPWTGRGIQYF. CDR3 nucleotide sequence: TGTGCCAGCAGTCCTTGGACAGGGAGGGGCATTCAGTACTTC.

J is TRBJ1-4 and V is TRBV7-2, with D perhaps matching TRBD1 (6 bases). The CDR3 is 15 amino acids. The V end was cut by 3 bases, the J end by 2 bases, with 10 bases between. CDR1 and CDR2 from the germline V gene are SGHTA and FQGNSA. This chain's CDR3 is CASSFRGVTNEKLFF. The DNA for the CDR3 is TGTGCCAGCAGCTTTAGGGGGGTTACTAATGAAAAACTGTTTTTT.

This chain connects TRBV28 to TRBJ1-5, with a possible D match to TRBD1 (6 bases). The germline V gene encodes CDR1 MDHEN and CDR2 SYDVKM. Trimming removed 7 bases from V and 6 bases from J, with 16 bases in between. The CDR3 runs to 14 residues. The CDR3 DNA follows: TGTGCCAGCACCCAAGGGGGGATTGCTCAGCCCCAGCATTTT. Amino acids: CASTQGGIAQPQHF.

The genes are TRBV27 and TRBJ1-4; D is unresolved. This CDR3 region has 14 residues. Germline V gives CDR1 MNHEY, CDR2 SMNVEV (reference sequence). Trimming shortened V by 3 bases and J by 7 bases, and 12 bases separated the two germline ends. The CDR3 DNA is TGTGCCAGCAGTTTGGTTGGACTCGGTGAAAAACTGTTTTTT. Its protein is CASSLVGLGEKLFF.

The rearrangement links TRBV3-1 to TRBJ1-6; D ambiguous. The CDR3 is made up of 12 amino acids. Trimming stripped 0 bases from V and 8 bases from J, with 2 bases between. Germline V gives CDR1 LGHDT, CDR2 YNNKEL (reference sequence). This CDR3 is CASSQDYSPLHF. For the CDR3, the DNA is TGTGCCAGCAGCCAAGATTATTCACCCCTCCACTTT.